Shown below are 31 T cell receptor beta chains from a single sample sequenced in a study of blood T cell repertoires in COVID-19 (TCRdb year 2020). The method was the immunoSEQ multiplex PCR assay. This is the immuneACCESS table as TCRdb keeps it, with only in-frame sequences that have V and J called. A part of the clones is gone; compared with another copy, unresolved V genes explain less than half, and the rest is unexplained. For this sample the table gives 100,000 or so clones, of which around four fifths were detected only once. The ten biggest clones cover 12% of the sample. The sample taken for sequencing was peripheral blood. Receptors originate from a woman aged 65 to 85 with active or convalescent COVID-19.

This chain connects TRBV29-1 to TRBJ2-5, with 11 nucleotides matching TRBD2. Germline CDR1 and CDR2: SQVTM and ANQGSEA. The V and J ends lost 7 bases and 4 bases, in that order; junction bases with no gene match: 2. The CDR3 sequence is 12 residues long. The CDR3 DNA reads as TGCAGCGCCCTAGCGGGGGGAGAGACCCAGTACTTC. Amino acids: CSALAGGETQYF.

A single count supports this clone. The chain carries TRBV7-2 and TRBJ1-6, with 8 bases lining up with TRBD1. Germline-derived CDR1 and CDR2 are SGHTA and FQGNSA. Losses at the gene ends were 2 bases for V and 5 bases for J; bases not matched to a gene: 11. The CDR3 totals 18 residues. The CDR3 region is CASSLLLTTGAHNSPLHF. The CDR3 region has the DNA TGTGCCAGCAGCTTATTATTAACGACAGGGGCCCATAATTCACCCCTCCACTTT. Using reference TRBV7-2 and TRBJ1-6 for the parts outside the CDR3, the full variable domain is GAGVSQSPSNKVTEKGKDVELRCDPISGHTALYWYRQSLGQGLEFLIYFQGNSAPDKSGLPSDRFSAERTGGSVSTLTIQRTQQEDSAVYLCASSLLLTTGAHNSPLHFGNGTRLTVT.

Only one count was recorded for this clone. The CDR3 protein is CASSPRQTNTEAFF. DNA for the CDR3: TGTGCCAGCTCACCACGACAGACGAACACTGAAGCTTTCTTT. The chain couples TRBV18 to TRBJ1-1; D is perhaps TRBD1 (5 bases). The CDR3 sequence is 14 residues long. The germline V gene has CDR1 KGHSH and CDR2 LQKENI. Trimming left V 1 base short and J 1 base short, with 7 bases between.

The chain couples TRBV2 to TRBJ1-6, with D perhaps TRBD1 (5 bases). Trimming took off 5 bases at V and 7 bases at J, with 15 bases between the two ends. The germline gives CDR1 SNHLY, CDR2 FYNNEI. The CDR3 runs 15 residues. The CDR3 nucleotides are TGTGCCAGCAGTCCCTCCCTGGGGCCCAATTCACCCCTCCACTTT. Translated: CASSPSLGPNSPLHF.

J is TRBJ2-3 and V is TRBV5-1; TRBD2 matches 10 bases. The CDR3 contains 14 residues. Germline assignment: CDR1 SGHRS and CDR2 YFSETQ. The ends lost 3 bases at V and 4 bases at J; junction bases unmatched: 2. The CDR3 reads CASSSSGGADTQYF. The DNA of the CDR3 is TGCGCCAGCAGCTCAAGCGGGGGGGCAGATACGCAGTATTTT.

This clone was counted once. The chain employs TRBV4-3 and TRBJ1-2; tentative D call: TRBD1 (5 bases). The CDR3 extends over 15 amino acids. Germline V gene data show CDR1 as LGHNA and CDR2 as YSLEER. V was cut by 2 bases and J by 4 bases, with 14 bases left in between. The CDR3 sequence is CASSQFVSGRYGYTF. The CDR3, as DNA: TGCGCCAGCAGCCAATTTGTGTCAGGGCGCTATGGCTACACCTTC.

This rearrangement joins TRBV7-2 to TRBJ2-7; a possible D gene is TRBD2 (6 bases). The CDR3 loop spans 13 amino acids. Looked up from germline, CDR1 is SGHTA and CDR2 is FQGNSA. Trimming removed 5 bases at V and 5 bases at J, with 13 bases between. The CDR3 loop is CASSAAGGHEQYF. The CDR3 region has the DNA TGTGCCAGCAGCGCCGCCGGGGGTCACGAGCAGTACTTC.

With respect to this clone: The junction departs from germline at one end; a sequencing error may be responsible. This chain links TRBV7-7 with TRBJ2-2; TRBD1 might be the D (6 bases). This CDR3 region has 13 residues. The germline V gene has CDR1 SSHAT and CDR2 FNYEAQ (reference sequence). CDR3 region: CASSPGQYGELFF. The CDR3 region has the DNA TGTGCTAGCAGCCCGGGACAATACGGGGAGCTGTTTTTT. The variable domain in full, completed from reference TRBV7-7 and TRBJ2-2, reads GAGVSQSPRYKVTKRGQDVTLRCDPISSHATLYWYQQALGQGPEFLTYFNYEAQPDKSGLPSDRFSAERPEGSISTLTIQRTEQRDSAMYRCASSPGQYGELFFGEGSRLTVL.

The CDR3 nucleotides read TGTGCCAGCAGTTATACTAGCGGATTAGCCGGCGGGGAGCTGTTTTTT. Amino acids: CASSYTSGLAGGELFF. The chain uses TRBV2 and TRBJ2-2; 8 bases agree with TRBD2. CDR1 is SNHLY, CDR2 FYNNEI, per germline. The CDR3 runs 16 residues. V dropped 5 bases and J dropped 7; count of bases not matched to a gene: 12.

This sequence joins TRBV28 and TRBJ1-1; TRBD1 aligns across 9 bases. The ends lost 8 bases at V and 1 base at J; junction bases unmatched: 8. This CDR3 has 15 residues. Germline V CDR1 and CDR2: MDHEN, SYDVKM. The CDR3 reads CASGTGGETNTEAFF. CDR3 nucleotides: TGTGCCAGCGGAACAGGGGGCGAGACGAACACTGAAGCTTTCTTT. The whole variable domain, filled in from reference TRBV28 and TRBJ1-1, reads DVKVTQSSRYLVKRTGEKVFLECVQDMDHENMFWYRQDPGLGLRLIYFSYDVKMKEKGDIPEGYSVSREKKERFSLILESASTNQTSMYLCASGTGGETNTEAFFGQGTRLTVV.

The chain has TRBV6-2 or TRBV6-3 and TRBJ2-2; D might be TRBD2 (6 bases). The CDR3 runs 15 residues. CDR1 and CDR2 from the germline V gene are MNHEY and SVGEGT. V dropped 5 bases and J dropped 3 bases, with 13 bases sitting between them. CDR3 residues: CASSKQEGDTGELFF. For the CDR3, the DNA is TGTGCCAGCAGTAAACAGGAGGGCGACACCGGGGAGCTGTTTTTT.

V is TRBV24-1 and J is TRBJ2-3; 12 nucleotides align to TRBD2. Germline CDR1 is KGHDR and CDR2 is SFDVKD. The CDR3 is 15 residues long. V lost 10 bases to trimming and J lost 5 bases; unmatched junction nucleotides: 9. CDR3 residues: CATAGLAGPQDTQYF. The CDR3 bases are TGTGCCACAGCCGGACTAGCGGGGCCCCAAGATACGCAGTATTTT.

The chain links TRBV4-1 to TRBJ1-2; D gene unclear. The V and J ends lost 5 bases and 8 bases respectively, with 9 bases between them. The CDR3 covers 11 residues. Germline lookup yields CDR1 MGHRA and CDR2 YSYEKL. The CDR3 loop reads CASSNLLGYTF. In nucleotides, the CDR3 is TGCGCCAGCAGCAACTTGTTGGGCTACACCTTC.

The J gene is TRBJ1-6, the V gene TRBV6-6; 7 nucleotides align to TRBD1. This CDR3 has 15 residues. Trimming took 2 bases from V and 7 from J; bases not matched to a gene: 5. CDR1 is MNHNY and CDR2 is SVGAGI in the germline V gene (reference sequence). CDR3 bases: TGTGCCAGCAGTTACCCGACAGGGCCCAATTCACCCCTCCACTTT. It is translated as CASSYPTGPNSPLHF.

The chain is built from TRBV3-1 (or the pseudogene TRBV3-2) and TRBJ2-5, with 10 nucleotides matching TRBD1. The CDR3 is 13 amino acids. V was pared by 6 bases and J by 6 bases, with 4 bases of the junction left unmatched. The V gene's germline CDR1 is LGHDT and CDR2 YNNKEL (reference sequence). The CDR3 sequence is CASSRTGGKTQYF. CDR3 in DNA: TGTGCCAGCAGTCGGACAGGGGGTAAGACCCAGTACTTC.

The gene calls are TRBV7-9 and TRBJ2-3, with TRBD1 matching 8 bases. CDR1 and CDR2 from the germline V gene are SEHNR and FQNEAQ (reference sequence). The CDR3 is 17 residues long. J gave up 0 bases and V 5 bases, and 10 bases lay outside the gene matches. DNA for the CDR3: TGTGCCAGCAGCCGACAGGGGTATCTTACTAGCACAGATACGCAGTATTTT. Its translation: CASSRQGYLTSTDTQYF.

The chain couples TRBV5-1 to TRBJ2-5, with TRBD2 as a possible D gene (7 bases). Germline CDR1 and CDR2: SGHRS and YFSETQ. This CDR3 has 15 amino acids. V dropped 0 bases and J dropped 1 base, with 10 bases sitting between them. The CDR3 is CASSLAAGAQETQYF. DNA of the CDR3: TGCGCCAGCAGCTTGGCGGCGGGGGCCCAAGAGACCCAGTACTTC.

V gene TRBV5-6 combines with J gene TRBJ2-3, with D hard to call. Looked up from germline, CDR1 is SGHDT and CDR2 is YYEEEE. The CDR3 runs 12 residues. Trimming stripped 4 bases from V and 4 bases from J, with 7 bases between. CDR3 residues: CASSINPDTQYF. CDR3 coding DNA: TGTGCCAGCAGCATCAATCCAGATACGCAGTATTTT.

This clone was counted a single time. The V and J genes are TRBV5-1 and TRBJ1-1; TRBD1 matches 7 bases. Germline CDR1 is SGHRS and CDR2 is YFSETQ. This CDR3 is built from 14 residues. After removal of 0 bases from V and 4 bases from J, the junction contained 3 bases not matched to a gene. CDR3 residues: CASSLGQGITEAFF. The CDR3 region has the DNA TGCGCCAGCAGCTTGGGACAGGGCATCACTGAAGCTTTCTTT.

The rearrangement joins TRBV12-3 or TRBV12-4 to TRBJ2-7; TRBD2 matches at 7 bases. V trimming: 4 bases; J trimming: 7 bases; junction bases outside the gene matches: 7. This CDR3 has 13 residues. The CDR3 region has the DNA TGTGCCAGCAGTTCTGGGGGGGATAATGAGCAGTACTTC. Translated, it gives CASSSGGDNEQYF.

The V gene is TRBV10-1, the J gene TRBJ2-3; weak D call: TRBD2 (6 bases). V was shortened by 5 bases and J by 4 bases, with 13 bases between the two germline ends. In germline, CDR1 is WNHNN, CDR2 SYGVQD (reference sequence). The CDR3 is 14 residues long. The CDR3 region has the DNA TGCGCCAGCAGTCCCTCACCGGGAGCAGATACGCAGTATTTT. This codes for CASSPSPGADTQYF.

The genes are TRBV19 and TRBJ1-2; D is unresolved. Germline CDR1 and CDR2: LNHDA and SQIVND (reference sequence). V was pared by 4 bases and J by 5 bases, with 20 bases between. This CDR3 is 16 amino acids long. The CDR3 region is CASSSLTRPGSYGYTF. For the CDR3, the DNA is TGTGCCAGTAGTAGCCTCACTCGACCGGGTAGTTATGGCTACACCTTC.

The chain couples TRBV18 to TRBJ1-3, with no clear D. The CDR3 length is 12 residues. The ends were cut back, 2 bases at V and 8 bases at J, with 7 bases in the middle. The V gene's germline CDR1 is KGHSH and CDR2 LQKENI. CDR3 sequence reads: CASSPFSDTIYF. DNA for the CDR3: TGTGCCAGCTCACCATTCTCTGACACCATATATTTT.

About this clone itself: Other DNA sequences of this sample code for an identical CDR3. V gene TRBV11-2 combines with J gene TRBJ2-7; D is possibly TRBD1 (5 bases). The CDR3 consists of 15 residues. Trimming removed 2 bases from V and 1 base from J, with 12 bases in between. Looked up from germline, CDR1 is SGHAT and CDR2 is FQNNGV. The CDR3 DNA sequence: TGTGCCAGCAGCTTAACAGGAAAGGGGTCCTACGAGCAGTACTTC. Translation gives CASSLTGKGSYEQYF.

CDR3 bases: TGTGCCAGCAGTTACTGGCAGGCCGCCCCTGAAGCTTTCTTT. It translates to CASSYWQAAPEAFF. The chain has TRBV6-5 and TRBJ1-1; D call uncertain. Germline V CDR1 and CDR2: MNHEY, SVGAGI. The CDR3 has 14 residues. V lost 1 base, J lost 6 bases, and 12 bases lay in between.

V and J are TRBV18 and TRBJ1-6; D remains unclear. From germline, CDR1 is KGHSH and CDR2 LQKENI. The CDR3 totals 15 residues. V was shortened by 3 bases and J by 6 bases, with 12 bases between the two germline ends. As DNA, the CDR3 is TGTGCCAGCTCACCGACGGGAAATGGTAATTCACCCCTCCACTTT. Encoded protein: CASSPTGNGNSPLHF.

The chain carries TRBV5-4 and TRBJ1-4, with 7 nucleotides matching TRBD1. This CDR3 has 15 residues. Germline CDR1 reads SGHNT; CDR2 reads YYREEE (reference sequence). V lost 4 bases and J lost 6; bases outside the gene matches: 9. CDR3 region: CASSTGTVGDEKLFF. The DNA of the CDR3 is TGTGCCAGCAGCACCGGGACAGTTGGCGATGAAAAACTGTTTTTT.

This clone has a handful of counts. CDR3 loop: CATSDSGRIYGYTF. For the CDR3, the DNA is TGTGCCACCAGTGACTCCGGGAGAATTTATGGCTACACCTTC. This rearrangement joins TRBV24-1 to TRBJ1-2; no reliable D call. This CDR3 comprises 14 residues. V was cut by 4 bases and J by 5 bases, with 13 bases left in between. Germline CDR1 and CDR2: KGHDR and SFDVKD.

The chain's CDR3 is CATSRPGVGNSPLHF. The DNA of the CDR3 is TGTGCCACCAGCAGACCAGGGGTCGGGAATTCACCCCTCCACTTT. The chain joins TRBV15 to TRBJ1-6; a weak D match, TRBD1 (6 bases). Trimming shortened V by 2 bases and J by 7 bases, and 12 bases separated the two germline ends. CDR1 and CDR2 from the germline V gene are LNHNV and YYDKDF (reference sequence). The CDR3 has 15 amino acids.

V gene TRBV10-1 combines with J gene TRBJ2-2; 10 positions match TRBD2. The CDR3 has 18 amino acids. After removal of 8 bases from V and 0 bases from J, the junction contained 12 bases not matched to a gene. Germline loops: CDR1 WNHNN, CDR2 SYGVQD (reference sequence). The CDR3 spells CASVQRGGRTANTGELFF. The CDR3 nucleotides are TGCGCCAGCGTCCAGCGGGGGGGAAGGACAGCGAACACCGGGGAGCTGTTTTTT.

J is TRBJ1-2 and V is TRBV24-1; 11 bases agree with TRBD1. V trimming: 4 bases; J trimming: 13 bases; junction bases outside the gene matches: 7. Per the germline V gene, CDR1 is KGHDR and CDR2 is SFDVKD. The CDR3 sequence is 13 residues long. This CDR3 reads CATSDRGQGGSTF. Written as DNA, the CDR3 is TGTGCCACCAGTGACCGGGGACAGGGGGGGAGCACCTTC.